One and the same sample provided the 4 T cell receptor beta chains below, sequenced in a study of yellow fever vaccine responses in identical twins. TCRdb reprocessed the RT-PCR reads via MiXCR and lists one record per CDR3 protein. The sample contains 2,000 or so distinct CDR3 sequences, 83% of which appear only once. Source: T cells from blood (PBMCs), unsorted or a sorted subset (not recorded which), taken before or after yellow fever vaccination (not recorded which). These receptors all stem from a woman aged 18-29 years who received the yellow fever vaccine.

The CDR3: CATGAARSYNEQFF. The CDR3 nucleotides read TGTGCCACAGGGGCTGCCCGCTCCTACAATGAGCAGTTCTTC. The chain uses TRBV4-2 and TRBJ2-1; D may be TRBD1 (6 bases). The V gene's germline CDR1 is LGHNA and CDR2 YNFKEQ. V was shortened by 10 bases and J by 0 bases, with 13 bases between the two germline ends. This CDR3 comprises 14 residues.

The V and J genes are TRBV12-3 or TRBV12-4 and TRBJ2-7, with 9 bases lining up with TRBD1. Unmatched junction bases numbered 3, after V lost 2 bases and J lost 1 base. CDR3 length: 15 amino acids. CDR3 residues: CASSLLGQGSYEQYF. The CDR3 bases are TGTGCCAGCAGTTTATTGGGACAGGGTTCCTACGAGCAGTACTTC.

This clonotype appeared a single time. The chain combines TRBV7-9 with TRBJ2-7, with TRBD1 matching over 10 bases. The CDR3 is 15 residues long. Trimming removed 4 bases from V and 1 base from J; junction bases left unmatched: 4. Germline lookup yields CDR1 SEHNR and CDR2 FQNEAQ (reference sequence). CDR3 nucleotide sequence: TGTGCCAGCAGCTCAGGACAGGGGGTATCCTACGAGCAGTACGTC. Its protein product is CASSSGQGVSYEQYV.

Only one count was recorded for this clonotype. The chain recombines TRBV7-9 with TRBJ2-2; unclear D gene. V lost 5 bases and J lost 6, with 7 bases in between. CDR1 and CDR2 from the germline V gene are SEHNR and FQNEAQ (reference sequence). The CDR3 runs to 12 residues. The CDR3 sequence is CASSPPSGELFF. The CDR3 DNA sequence: TGTGCCAGCAGCCCTCCATCCGGGGAGCTGTTTTTT. Full variable domain (rest looked up from reference TRBV7-9 and TRBJ2-2): DTGVSQNPRHKITKRGQNVTFRCDPISEHNRLYWYRQTLGQGPEFLTYFQNEAQLEKSRLLSDRFSAERPKGSFSTLEIQRTEQGDSAMYLCASSPPSGELFFGEGSRLTVL.